A selection of T cell receptor beta chains follows, all from one sample in a study of cytomegalovirus exposure and HLA in healthy donors. The data were produced by immunoSEQ multiplex PCR, yet TCRdb's version contains in-frame clones alone and is incomplete. The repertoire holds 100,000 to 150,000 clones, 74% seen once, with roughly 7.2% in the top ten. Input material: PBMCs. These receptor sequences come from a male donor in good health and CMV-seronegative. Both conserved end residues are part of each CDR3. A D gene is named only where the DNA matches it firmly. The size field is filled for only some rows; it gives once, few, many or a size class.

cdr3_aa: CASRQQGAAAKNIQYF
cdr3_nt: TGTGCCAGCAGACAGCAGGGGGCCGCAGCCAAAAACATTCAGTACTTC
d_call: TRBD1
clone_size: NA
v_call: TRBV6-6
j_call: TRBJ2-4
cdr3_length: 16

cdr3_aa: CASSLTRSSSYEQYF
cdr3_nt: TGTGCCAGCAGTTTAACCCGATCGAGCTCCTACGAGCAGTACTTC
d_call: NA
clone_size: NA
v_call: TRBV27
j_call: TRBJ2-7
cdr3_length: 15

cdr3_aa: CASSLSPEREQYF
cdr3_nt: TGCGCCAGCAGCTTGAGCCCTGAGCGCGAGCAGTACTTC
d_call: NA
clone_size: few
v_call: TRBV5-1
j_call: TRBJ2-7
cdr3_length: 13

cdr3_aa: CASSQIGQYQNTEAFF
cdr3_nt: TGCGCCAGCAGCCAGATAGGACAGTACCAAAACACTGAAGCTTTCTTT
d_call: NA
clone_size: NA
v_call: TRBV4-3
j_call: TRBJ1-1
cdr3_length: 16

cdr3_aa: CALDRGAYGYTF
cdr3_nt: TGTGCTCTAGACAGGGGGGCCTATGGCTACACCTTC
d_call: TRBD1
clone_size: once
v_call: TRBV28
j_call: TRBJ1-2
cdr3_length: 12

cdr3_aa: CASRGGGAYNEQFF
cdr3_nt: TGTGCCAGCAGGGGTGGTGGAGCCTACAATGAGCAGTTCTTC
d_call: NA
clone_size: NA
v_call: TRBV7-9
j_call: TRBJ2-1
cdr3_length: 14

cdr3_aa: CASSYSGGRGPYEQYF
cdr3_nt: TGTGCCAGCAGTTACTCCGGGGGGCGGGGACCCTACGAGCAGTACTTC
d_call: NA
clone_size: few
v_call: TRBV6-5
j_call: TRBJ2-7
cdr3_length: 16

cdr3_aa: CASSPGQAFTGELFF
cdr3_nt: TGTGCCAGCAGCCCCGGACAGGCCTTCACCGGGGAGCTGTTTTTT
d_call: TRBD1
clone_size: NA
v_call: TRBV14
j_call: TRBJ2-2
cdr3_length: 15

cdr3_aa: CASSWGRDTEAFF
cdr3_nt: TGTGCCAGCAGCTGGGGGAGGGACACTGAAGCTTTCTTT
d_call: NA
clone_size: NA
v_call: TRBV27
j_call: TRBJ1-1
cdr3_length: 13

cdr3_aa: CASSEGQGGHSGANVLTF
cdr3_nt: TGTGCCAGCAGCGAGGGACAGGGGGGGCACTCTGGGGCCAACGTCCTGACTTTC
d_call: TRBD1
clone_size: NA
v_call: TRBV7-9
j_call: TRBJ2-6
cdr3_length: 18

cdr3_aa: CASNERRQIGNTIYF
cdr3_nt: TGTGCCAGCAATGAAAGGCGGCAGATAGGAAACACCATATATTTT
d_call: NA
clone_size: NA
v_call: TRBV2
j_call: TRBJ1-3
cdr3_length: 15

cdr3_aa: CASSLRGGGLDLPDTQYF
cdr3_nt: TGTGCCAGCAGCCTGCGAGGGGGTGGACTAGATCTCCCAGATACGCAGTATTTT
d_call: NA
clone_size: NA
v_call: TRBV4-2
j_call: TRBJ2-3
cdr3_length: 18

cdr3_aa: CASSLPAGRTDTQYF
cdr3_nt: TGTGCCAGCAGCTTACCAGCGGGCCGCACAGATACGCAGTATTTT
d_call: NA
clone_size: NA
v_call: TRBV7-2
j_call: TRBJ2-3
cdr3_length: 15

cdr3_aa: CASSLNSGSKYNEQFF
cdr3_nt: TGTGCCAGCAGCTTAAATAGCGGGAGTAAATACAATGAGCAGTTCTTC
d_call: TRBD2
clone_size: NA
v_call: TRBV7-3
j_call: TRBJ2-1
cdr3_length: 16

cdr3_aa: CASSISGTSGVNEQFF
cdr3_nt: TGTGCCAGCAGCATCTCCGGGACTAGCGGGGTCAATGAGCAGTTCTTC
d_call: TRBD2
clone_size: few
v_call: TRBV9
j_call: TRBJ2-1
cdr3_length: 16

cdr3_aa: CASVNSDYGADTQYF
cdr3_nt: TGTGCCAGCGTTAATAGTGACTACGGCGCAGATACGCAGTATTTT
d_call: NA
clone_size: NA
v_call: TRBV28
j_call: TRBJ2-3
cdr3_length: 15

cdr3_aa: CASSQTSGRPEQFF
cdr3_nt: TGTGCCAGCTCACAAACTAGCGGGAGGCCTGAGCAGTTCTTC
d_call: TRBD2
clone_size: NA
v_call: TRBV18
j_call: TRBJ2-1
cdr3_length: 14

cdr3_aa: CAPASQAGGYNEQFF
cdr3_nt: TGTGCCCCAGCGTCCCAGGCGGGGGGATACAATGAGCAGTTCTTC
d_call: TRBD2
clone_size: NA
v_call: TRBV6-5
j_call: TRBJ2-1
cdr3_length: 15

cdr3_aa: CSVLRGRNTEAFF
cdr3_nt: TGCAGCGTCCTCAGGGGTAGGAACACTGAAGCTTTCTTT
d_call: NA
clone_size: NA
v_call: TRBV29-1
j_call: TRBJ1-1
cdr3_length: 13

cdr3_aa: CASSTGSREKLFF
cdr3_nt: TGTGCCAGCTCTACAGGGTCTCGGGAAAAACTGTTTTTT
d_call: NA
clone_size: NA
v_call: TRBV7-9
j_call: TRBJ1-4
cdr3_length: 13

cdr3_aa: CASSLRAGSTNEKLFF
cdr3_nt: TGTGCCAGCAGCCTGAGGGCAGGTTCAACTAATGAAAAACTGTTTTTT
d_call: NA
clone_size: NA
v_call: TRBV7-8
j_call: TRBJ1-4
cdr3_length: 16

cdr3_aa: CASSLTPINWQGNQPQHF
cdr3_nt: TGTGCCAGCAGCCTTACACCCATTAATTGGCAGGGGAATCAGCCCCAGCATTTT
d_call: NA
clone_size: once
v_call: TRBV16
j_call: TRBJ1-5
cdr3_length: 18

cdr3_aa: CASSIAGTGSDQPQHF
cdr3_nt: TGTGCCAGTAGTATAGCTGGGACAGGGAGCGATCAGCCCCAGCATTTT
d_call: TRBD1
clone_size: NA
v_call: TRBV19
j_call: TRBJ1-5
cdr3_length: 16

cdr3_aa: CASSLTETYEQYF
cdr3_nt: TGTGCCAGTAGTTTAACTGAGACCTACGAGCAGTACTTC
d_call: NA
clone_size: NA
v_call: TRBV19
j_call: TRBJ2-7
cdr3_length: 13

cdr3_aa: CASSFIQGHQETQYF
cdr3_nt: TGTGCCAGCAGCTTCATCCAGGGGCATCAAGAGACCCAGTACTTC
d_call: NA
clone_size: NA
v_call: TRBV5-6
j_call: TRBJ2-5
cdr3_length: 15

cdr3_aa: CASSLVRGQWRVRNIQYF
cdr3_nt: TGTGCCAGCAGCTTAGTAAGGGGGCAGTGGCGGGTTCGAAACATTCAGTACTTC
d_call: TRBD1
clone_size: NA
v_call: TRBV11-2
j_call: TRBJ2-4
cdr3_length: 18

cdr3_aa: CASSYKVTGFYGYTF
cdr3_nt: TGTGCCAGCAGTTATAAAGTGACAGGGTTCTATGGCTACACCTTC
d_call: TRBD1
clone_size: NA
v_call: TRBV6-5
j_call: TRBJ1-2
cdr3_length: 15

cdr3_aa: CASSLGSGNSYGYTF
cdr3_nt: TGTGCCAGCAGCTTAGGGTCGGGGAACTCCTATGGCTACACCTTC
d_call: NA
clone_size: NA
v_call: TRBV13
j_call: TRBJ1-2
cdr3_length: 15

cdr3_aa: CASSPLGRGSYEQYF
cdr3_nt: TGTGCCAGCAGTCCGCTCGGCAGGGGATCCTACGAGCAGTACTTC
d_call: NA
clone_size: few
v_call: TRBV28
j_call: TRBJ2-7
cdr3_length: 15

cdr3_aa: CASSLGQGRYSYNSPLHF
cdr3_nt: TGTGCCAGCAGTTTAGGACAGGGGCGTTACTCCTATAATTCACCCCTCCACTTT
d_call: TRBD1
clone_size: NA
v_call: TRBV27
j_call: TRBJ1-6
cdr3_length: 18

cdr3_aa: CASSPRGTGNQPQHF
cdr3_nt: TGTGCCAGCAGCCCCCGGGGGACTGGCAATCAGCCCCAGCATTTT
d_call: NA
clone_size: NA
v_call: TRBV6-5
j_call: TRBJ1-5
cdr3_length: 15

cdr3_aa: CASSSGTLYGYTF
cdr3_nt: TGTGCCAGCAGCTCCGGGACACTCTATGGCTACACCTTC
d_call: NA
clone_size: once
v_call: TRBV11-2
j_call: TRBJ1-2
cdr3_length: 13